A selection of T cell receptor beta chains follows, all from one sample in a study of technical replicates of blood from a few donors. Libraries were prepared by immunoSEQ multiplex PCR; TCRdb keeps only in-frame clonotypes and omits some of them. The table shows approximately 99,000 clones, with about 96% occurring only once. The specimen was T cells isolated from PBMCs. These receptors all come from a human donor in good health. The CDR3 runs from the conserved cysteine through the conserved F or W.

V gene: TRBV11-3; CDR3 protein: CASSFTGANNEQFF
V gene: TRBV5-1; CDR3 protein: CASSLVTGGYEQFF
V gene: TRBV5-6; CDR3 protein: CASSSWTIYPSYEQYF
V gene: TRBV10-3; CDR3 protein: CAISESKEKHYYGYTF
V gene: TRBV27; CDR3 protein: CASSLEGQGIQPQHF
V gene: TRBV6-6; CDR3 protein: CASSKRQTEQFF
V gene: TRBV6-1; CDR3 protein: CASSWDGQNEKLFF
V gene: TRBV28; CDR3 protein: CASSRQTFSTDTQYF
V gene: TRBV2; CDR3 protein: CASSEVGGGRAIYNEQFF
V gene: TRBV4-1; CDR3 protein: CASSHRTSFYNEQFF
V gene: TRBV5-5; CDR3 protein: CASSLASGTNYEQYF
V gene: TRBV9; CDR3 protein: CASSGREVGRGDTEAFF
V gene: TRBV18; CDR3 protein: CASSHALRRDTGELFF
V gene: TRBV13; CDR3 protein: CASSHRAYEQYF
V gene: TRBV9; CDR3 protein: CASSDYRGLNTGELFF
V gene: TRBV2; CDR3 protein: CASSGDRTNYGYTF
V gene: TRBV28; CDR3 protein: CASTTGREQYF
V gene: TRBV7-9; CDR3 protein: CASSHIKGRTEAFF
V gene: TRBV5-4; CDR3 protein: CASSQTSGGTQYF
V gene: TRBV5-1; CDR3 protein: CASSWNGQPDTEAFF
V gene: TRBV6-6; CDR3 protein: CASGQGRNEQFF
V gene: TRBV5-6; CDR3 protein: CASSLIGLAESDTQYF
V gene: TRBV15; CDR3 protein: CATSRALTGGYGYTF
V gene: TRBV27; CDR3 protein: CASRRLAGEQFF
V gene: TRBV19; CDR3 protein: CASAASLNTEAFF
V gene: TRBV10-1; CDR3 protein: CASSGSLDTQYF
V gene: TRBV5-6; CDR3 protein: CASSSMGGIEQYF
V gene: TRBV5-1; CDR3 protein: CASSFSVNTEAFF
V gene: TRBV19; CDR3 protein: CASSMGQMSSYEQYF
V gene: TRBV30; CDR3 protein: CAWSAGVKRYYEQYF
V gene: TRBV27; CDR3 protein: CASSLTDRAEQFF
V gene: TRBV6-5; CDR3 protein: CASSKPGQGTYEQYF
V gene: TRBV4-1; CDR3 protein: CASSQDLVSRGRTDTQYF
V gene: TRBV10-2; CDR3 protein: CASSEVPGNEQFF
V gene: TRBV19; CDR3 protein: CASSRGQTNTEAFF
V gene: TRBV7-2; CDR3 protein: CASSLGVVQFF
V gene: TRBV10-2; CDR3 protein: CASSETSVSNEQFF
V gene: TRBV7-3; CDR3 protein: CASSLTGGASGNTIYF
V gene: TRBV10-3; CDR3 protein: CAISESQREARNTQYF
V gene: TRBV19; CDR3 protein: CASSRYESYEQYF
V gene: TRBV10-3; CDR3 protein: CAIMSGTSADTQYF
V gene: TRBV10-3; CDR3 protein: CAISEVTRGPNSNQPQHF
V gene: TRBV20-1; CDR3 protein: CSARAVFGQYF
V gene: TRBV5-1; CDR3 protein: CASSSLRGNVKRGEETQYF
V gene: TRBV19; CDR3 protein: CASKAGTGFYNEQFF
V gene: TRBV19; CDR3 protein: CASSQGNIQYF
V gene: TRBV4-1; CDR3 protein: CASSQPPTGANAYEQYF
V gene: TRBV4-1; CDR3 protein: CASSQVGPLGAQYF
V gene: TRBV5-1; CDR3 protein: CASSLERTGFLAEPTGELFF